Presented here are 3 T cell receptor beta chains from one specimen sequenced in a study of cytomegalovirus exposure and HLA in healthy donors. The PCR was carried out with 60 Vbeta primers and 13 Jbeta primers. Clones were read by immunoSEQ multiplex PCR, and TCRdb kept only the in-frame ones, dropping some. The sample records around 200,000 clones, roughly 90% being singletons. Sample: PBMCs. These receptors came from a woman in her 30s in good health and CMV-seronegative.

The V call is TRBV29-1, the J call TRBJ2-1; 11 nucleotides line up with TRBD2. The germline V gene has CDR1 SQVTM and CDR2 ANQGSEA. The CDR3 length is 13 residues. The CDR3 region is CSAGTSGYNEQFF. The CDR3 nucleotides read TGCAGTGCCGGGACTAGCGGTTACAATGAGCAGTTCTTC.

The chain recombines TRBV28 with TRBJ1-2, with a possible D match to TRBD1 (6 bases). This CDR3 region has 15 residues. Deletions cut 5 bases from V and 2 bases from J, with 15 bases between. The germline CDR1 and CDR2 sequences are MDHEN and SYDVKM. CDR3 nucleotide sequence: TGTGCCAGCAGTCCCCCGGGGGGCTTGAACTATGGCTACACCTTC. Translated: CASSPPGGLNYGYTF.

The chain uses TRBV19 and TRBJ1-2; D might be TRBD1 (5 bases). Trimming took 9 bases from V and 6 from J, leaving 14 bases between them. The CDR3 contains 12 residues. The germline gives CDR1 LNHDA, CDR2 SQIVND (reference sequence). The CDR3 coding sequence is TGTGCCAGCTGGGTGGCAGGGAATGGCTACACCTTC. The encoded protein is CASWVAGNGYTF.